This T cell receptor beta chain emerged from a study of CD8 T cells in Susac syndrome. As concerns this clonotype: Its antigen is unknown.

Germline CDR1 reads DFQATT; CDR2 reads SNEGSKA (reference sequence). V was clipped by 3 bases and J by 6 bases; unmatched bases: 4. The CDR3 consists of 14 residues. The RNA, about 0.45 to 1 ug, was put through reverse transcription using random hexamers. TCRdb analysed the immunoSEQ multiplex PCR reads with MiXCR anew, one entry per CDR3 protein. This repertoire shows 130,000 or so distinct CDR3 sequences, roughly 95% found once; its top ten account for roughly 0.14%. Study results and limitations: In Susac syndrome, CD4+ T cell repertoires lacked any clonal expansion.

The source is a human donor with Susac syndrome. The chain employs TRBV20-1 and TRBJ2-1; 11 bases map to TRBD1. The sample was CD4+ T cells from PBMCs. The chain's CDR3 is CSARTGTGGNEQFF. The CDR3 nucleotides are TGCAGTGCTAGGACCGGGACAGGGGGCAATGAGCAGTTCTTC.